The rows below give T cell receptor beta chains drawn from one sample of a study of breast tumors, draining lymph nodes, adjacent tissues. TCRdb analysed the multiplex PCR reads with MiXCR anew, one entry per CDR3 protein. The table lists tens of thousands of distinct CDR3 sequences, under 25% of them singletons, with about 2.2% in the top ten. Source material: axillary lymph node tissue. The receptors originated from a female donor with breast cancer. Some clones in this sample may be carry-over from other donors' samples. Both conserved end residues are part of each CDR3. Each record gives: D gene, J gene, V gene, clone size, CDR3 DNA, CDR3 protein. A D gene is named only where the DNA matches it firmly. Expanded clones are given a class, and other clones once, few, many or no size at all.

d_gene: NA
j_gene: TRBJ2-2
v_gene: TRBV5-4
abundance: NA
CDR3nt: TGTGCCAGCAGCTTGGTGGGAGGGGGCACCGGGGAGCTGTTTTTT
CDR3aa: CASSLVGGGTGELFF

d_gene: TRBD2
j_gene: TRBJ2-1
v_gene: TRBV15
abundance: NA
CDR3nt: TGTGCCACCAGCAGCGGCCCTAGCGGGAGATGGATTAATGAGCAGTTCTTC
CDR3aa: CATSSGPSGRWINEQFF

d_gene: TRBD2
j_gene: TRBJ2-3
v_gene: TRBV5-4
abundance: NA
CDR3nt: TGTGCCAGCAGCTTGAAATTAGCGGGAGGGACAGATACGCAGTATTTT
CDR3aa: CASSLKLAGGTDTQYF

d_gene: TRBD1
j_gene: TRBJ2-1
v_gene: TRBV10-3
abundance: many
CDR3nt: TGTGCCATCAGTGGCGGAGGACAGGGGCATTTCAATGAGCAGTTCTTC
CDR3aa: CAISGGGQGHFNEQFF

d_gene: NA
j_gene: TRBJ2-7
v_gene: TRBV30
abundance: many
CDR3nt: TGTGCCTGGACAGAGGACCTGAATCACGAGCAGTACTTC
CDR3aa: CAWTEDLNHEQYF

d_gene: NA
j_gene: TRBJ2-7
v_gene: TRBV19
abundance: many
CDR3nt: TGTGCCAGTAGGAGACAGAGTAGCTCCTACGAGCAGTACTTC
CDR3aa: CASRRQSSSYEQYF

d_gene: NA
j_gene: TRBJ2-6
v_gene: TRBV19
abundance: many
CDR3nt: TGTGCCAGTAGTATAGGTTCTGGGGCCAACGTCCTGACTTTC
CDR3aa: CASSIGSGANVLTF

d_gene: NA
j_gene: TRBJ1-2
v_gene: TRBV12-5
abundance: few
CDR3nt: TGTGCTAGTGGTTTGGTACTTTCGGCTAACTATGGCTACACCTTC
CDR3aa: CASGLVLSANYGYTF

d_gene: NA
j_gene: TRBJ2-3
v_gene: TRBV7-2
abundance: many
CDR3nt: TGTGCCAGCAGCTTAGGTGGATCGGGCACAGATACGCAGTATTTT
CDR3aa: CASSLGGSGTDTQYF

d_gene: NA
j_gene: TRBJ2-7
v_gene: TRBV5-1
abundance: many
CDR3nt: TGCGCCAGCAGCTACCGACCCGCGTCCTACGAGCAGTACTTC
CDR3aa: CASSYRPASYEQYF